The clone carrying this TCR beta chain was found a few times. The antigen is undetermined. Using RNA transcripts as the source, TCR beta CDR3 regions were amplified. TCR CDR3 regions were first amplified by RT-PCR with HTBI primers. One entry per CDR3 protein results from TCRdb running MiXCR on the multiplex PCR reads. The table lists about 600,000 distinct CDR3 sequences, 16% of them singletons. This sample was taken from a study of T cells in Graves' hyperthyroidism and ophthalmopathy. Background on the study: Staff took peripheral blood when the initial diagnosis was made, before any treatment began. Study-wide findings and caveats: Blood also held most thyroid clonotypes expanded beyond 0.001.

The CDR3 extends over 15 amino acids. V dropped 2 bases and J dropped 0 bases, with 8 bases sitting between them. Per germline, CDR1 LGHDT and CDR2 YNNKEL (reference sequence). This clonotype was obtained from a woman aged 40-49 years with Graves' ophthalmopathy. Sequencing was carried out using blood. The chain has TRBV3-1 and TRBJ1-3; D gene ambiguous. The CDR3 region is CASSQYGSSGNTIYF. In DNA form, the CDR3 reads TGTGCCAGCAGCCAATACGGGAGCTCTGGAAACACCATATATTTT.